This T cell receptor beta chain was sequenced for a study of vaccination and CD4 T cells after COVID-19. Background on the study: Post-vaccination samples were procured at a median of approximately 72 days following dose two (range 14 to 241).

Sequenced with the Oncomine TCR Beta short-read assay was DNA taken from cultured CD4+ T cells. TCRdb used MiXCR to reprocess the PCR reads, holding one entry per CDR3 protein. The sample lists 15,000 to 20,000 distinct CDR3 sequences, about three fifths occurring once. The treatment here: roughly ten-day PBMC culture with coronavirus spike peptide pools or control peptides (ViraFEST assay). ViraFEST used peptide pools to expand antigen-specific T cells before TCR sequencing. About this clonotype itself: Its specificity is not known.

The sequencing used CD4+ T cells from blood, cultured in vitro, collected before SARS-CoV-2 vaccination. The clonotype originates from a human donor who had recovered from COVID-19.

Here the CDR3 reads CASSSTGFRASGRQETQYF. The CDR3, as DNA: TGTGCCAGCAGTTCGACAGGGTTCAGGGCTAGCGGGAGACAAGAGACCCAGTACTTC. The chain is built from TRBV27 and TRBJ2-5; 10 bases map to TRBD2. This CDR3 is 19 amino acids long. Germline V gene lookup returns CDR1 MNHEY and CDR2 SMNVEV (reference sequence). Germline trimming cut 4 bases from V and 2 bases from J; bases unmatched to any gene: 16.